This paragraph reports one T cell receptor (beta chain). The entry originates in a study of blood T cell repertoires in COVID-19. Assay: immunoSEQ multiplex PCR; the TCRdb copy retains only in-frame clones and omits some. Here the sample spans approximately 80,000 clones, about 80% being singletons. This TCR derives from a man aged 45 to 65 with active or convalescent COVID-19. Specimen: peripheral blood.

This CDR3 is CASSHRTGTGANVLTF. In nucleotides, the CDR3 is TGCGCCAGCAGCCATCGGACAGGGACTGGGGCCAACGTCCTGACTTTC. The V call is TRBV4-1, the J call TRBJ2-6, with TRBD1 identical over 8 bases. The trim removed 3 bases at V and 2 bases at J, leaving 3 bases unmatched. The CDR3 is 16 amino acids. Germline V lookup: CDR1 MGHRA, CDR2 YSYEKL.